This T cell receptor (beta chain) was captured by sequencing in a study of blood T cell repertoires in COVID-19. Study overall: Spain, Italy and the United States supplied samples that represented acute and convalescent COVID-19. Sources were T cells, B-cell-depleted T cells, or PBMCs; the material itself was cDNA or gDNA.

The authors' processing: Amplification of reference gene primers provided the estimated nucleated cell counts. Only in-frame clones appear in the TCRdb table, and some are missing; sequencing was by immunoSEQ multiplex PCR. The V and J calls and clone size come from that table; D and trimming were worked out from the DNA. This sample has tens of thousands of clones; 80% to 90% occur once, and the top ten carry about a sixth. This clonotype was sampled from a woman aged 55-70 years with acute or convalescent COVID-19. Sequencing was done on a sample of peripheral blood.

CDR3 sequence reads: CASSPAGTGAYEQYF. The CDR3 nucleotides are TGTGCCAGCTCACCGGCCGGGACAGGGGCCTACGAGCAGTACTTC. V and J are TRBV18 and TRBJ2-7; 10 nucleotides agree with TRBD1. The ends lost 3 bases at V and 2 bases at J; junction bases unmatched: 4. CDR3 size: 15 residues. Looked up from germline, CDR1 is KGHSH and CDR2 is LQKENI.